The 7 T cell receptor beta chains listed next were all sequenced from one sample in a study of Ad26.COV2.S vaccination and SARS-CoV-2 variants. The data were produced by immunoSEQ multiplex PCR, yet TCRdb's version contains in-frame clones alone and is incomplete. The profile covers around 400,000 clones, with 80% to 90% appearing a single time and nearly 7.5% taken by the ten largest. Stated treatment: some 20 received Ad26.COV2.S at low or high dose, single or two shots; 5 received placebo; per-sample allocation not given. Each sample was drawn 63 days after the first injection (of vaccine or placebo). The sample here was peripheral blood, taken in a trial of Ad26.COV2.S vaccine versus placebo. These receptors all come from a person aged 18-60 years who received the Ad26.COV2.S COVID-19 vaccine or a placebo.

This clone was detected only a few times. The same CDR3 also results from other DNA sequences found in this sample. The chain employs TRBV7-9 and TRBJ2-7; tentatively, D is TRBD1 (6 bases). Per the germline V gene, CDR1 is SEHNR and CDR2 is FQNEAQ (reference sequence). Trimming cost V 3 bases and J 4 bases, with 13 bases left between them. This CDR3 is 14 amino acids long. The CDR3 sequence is CASSLAGVTYEQYF. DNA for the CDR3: TGTGCCAGCAGCTTGGCAGGGGTGACGTACGAGCAGTACTTC.

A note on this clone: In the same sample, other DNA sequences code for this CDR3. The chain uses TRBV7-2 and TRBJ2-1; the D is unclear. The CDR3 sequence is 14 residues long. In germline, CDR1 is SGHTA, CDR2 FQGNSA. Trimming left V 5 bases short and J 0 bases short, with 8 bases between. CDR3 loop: CASSLTSSYNEQFF. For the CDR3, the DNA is TGTGCCAGCAGCCTCACGAGCTCCTACAATGAGCAGTTCTTC.

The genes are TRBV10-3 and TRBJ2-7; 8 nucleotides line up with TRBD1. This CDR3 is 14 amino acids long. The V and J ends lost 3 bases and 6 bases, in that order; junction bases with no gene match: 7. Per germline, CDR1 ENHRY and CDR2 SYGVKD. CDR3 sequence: CAISEGQGTAEQYF. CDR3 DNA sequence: TGTGCCATCAGTGAAGGACAGGGTACGGCCGAGCAGTACTTC.

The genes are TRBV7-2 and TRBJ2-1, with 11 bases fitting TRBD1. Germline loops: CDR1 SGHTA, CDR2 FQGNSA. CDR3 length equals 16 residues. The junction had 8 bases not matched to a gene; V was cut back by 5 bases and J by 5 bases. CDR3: CASSPVGTGGNNEQFF. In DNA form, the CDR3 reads TGTGCCAGCAGCCCTGTCGGGACAGGGGGGAACAATGAGCAGTTCTTC.

The CDR3 spells CSVVPAKNIQYF. The CDR3 DNA is TGCAGCGTTGTACCAGCCAAAAACATTCAGTACTTC. The rearrangement joins TRBV29-1 to TRBJ2-4; no reliable D call. Germline assignment: CDR1 SQVTM and CDR2 ANQGSEA. This CDR3 has 12 residues. The V end was cut by 4 bases, the J end by 0 bases, with 4 bases between.

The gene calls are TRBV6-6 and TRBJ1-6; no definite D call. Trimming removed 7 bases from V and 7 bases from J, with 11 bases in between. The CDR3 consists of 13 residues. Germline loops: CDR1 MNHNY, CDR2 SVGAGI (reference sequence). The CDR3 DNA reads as TGTGCCAGCATCGAGTCGTTGAATTCACCCCTCCACTTT. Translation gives CASIESLNSPLHF.

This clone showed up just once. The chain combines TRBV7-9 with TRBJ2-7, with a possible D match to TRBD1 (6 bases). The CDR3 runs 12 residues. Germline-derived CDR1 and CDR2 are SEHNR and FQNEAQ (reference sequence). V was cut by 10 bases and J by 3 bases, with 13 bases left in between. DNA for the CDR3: TGTGCCATCTTGACAGGAAGCTACGAGCAGTACTTC. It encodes CAILTGSYEQYF.